This T cell receptor beta chain was sequenced in a study of early stage breast cancer tumors. Overall study results and limits: Comparing each tissue with blood distinguished tumor from normal in most of the 16 patients.

Profiling relied on immunoSEQ multiplex PCR, and the TCRdb table lists in-frame clones only, not all of them. The sample carries tens of thousands of clones, just under 80% recorded once. The CDR3 totals 15 residues. The ends were cut back, 6 bases at V and 5 bases at J, with 16 bases in the middle. Germline V gives CDR1 MNHNY, CDR2 SVGAGI (reference sequence). As regards this clone: Its target is unknown.

The specimen was blood. The chain combines TRBV6-6 with TRBJ2-2, with D possibly being TRBD2 (5 bases). The sequence derives from a person in their 40s with breast cancer. The DNA for the CDR3 is TGTGCCAGCAGCTTCACTAGTGTGGGTACCGGGGAGCTGTTTTTT. Translated, it gives CASSFTSVGTGELFF.